The source of this T cell receptor (beta chain) is a study of molecular identifiers for immune sequencing clone quantification. Naive CD8 T cells were FACS-sorted by CD8+CD4-CCR7+CD45RA+ markers. Findings of the study overall: Spiked-in Jurkat TCR RNA corresponding to one cell was reported as detectable against 1 million or so naive cells. Effector cells had over 98% of their molecules in clones above 20 RNA copies, while naive cells had under 1%.

This clonotype was observed a handful of times. Antigen specificity is unknown. V was pared by 1 base and J by 3 bases, with 12 bases between. This CDR3 is 15 amino acids long. Germline V gene data show CDR1 as LNHDA and CDR2 as SQIVND (reference sequence). Bulk TCR library preparation followed previously described methods with listed TCR primers. From the PCR reads, TCRdb called clonotypes with MiXCR, one entry per CDR3 protein. The repertoire holds some 65,000 distinct CDR3 sequences, around a sixth seen once, with roughly 1.5% in the top ten. The receptor comes from a human donor in good health. Some libraries in this study had Jurkat cell RNA spiked in. Source material: naive CD8+ T cells from blood, with Jurkat cell RNA spiked in. Subset denoted: FACS-sorted CD8+CD4-CCR7+CD45RA+ naive T cells. The rearrangement joins TRBV19 to TRBJ1-2; D is possibly TRBD1 (5 bases). Here the CDR3 reads CASSIGQGGYYGYTF. The DNA for the CDR3 is TGTGCCAGTAGTATAGGGCAGGGCGGTTACTATGGCTACACCTTC.